This entry is about one TCR beta chain. The antigen remains undetermined. A clone one base away is much larger, so this may be a read error. These data are taken from a study of response to subunit inactivated influenza vaccine. TCRdb re-called the RT-PCR reads with MiXCR, one entry per CDR3 protein. The sample carries approximately 520,000 distinct CDR3 sequences, around 25% recorded once. The germline V and J ends were trimmed by 1 base and 6 bases, with 16 bases remaining between them. This CDR3 region has 16 residues. Germline V gene sequence: CDR1 SGHVS, CDR2 FNYEAQ. Study results and caveats: Authors proposed each seasonal influenza vaccination draws in few new T cells.

This clonotype originated in a man aged 50-59 years who received an inactivated influenza vaccine. Sequencing used CD4+ T cells sorted from PBMCs, obtained more than 4 days after vaccination. The chain uses TRBV7-6 and TRBJ2-1; a weak D match, TRBD1 (6 bases). CDR3 residues: CASSLVGWRQANEQFF. The CDR3 bases are TGTGCCAGCAGCTTAGTGGGCTGGAGACAGGCCAATGAGCAGTTCTTC.